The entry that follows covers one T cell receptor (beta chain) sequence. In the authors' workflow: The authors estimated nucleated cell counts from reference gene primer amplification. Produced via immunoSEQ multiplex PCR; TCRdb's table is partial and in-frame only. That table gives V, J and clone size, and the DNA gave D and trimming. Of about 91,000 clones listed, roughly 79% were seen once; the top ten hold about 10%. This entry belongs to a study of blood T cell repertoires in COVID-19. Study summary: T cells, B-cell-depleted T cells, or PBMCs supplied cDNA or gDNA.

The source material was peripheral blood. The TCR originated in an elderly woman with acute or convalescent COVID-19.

The CDR3 DNA is TGTGCCAGCAGCTCTCAAGCGGGGGGCCTCCCAGAGACCCAGTACTTC. Encoded protein: CASSSQAGGLPETQYF. This chain connects TRBV7-2 to TRBJ2-5; 9 bases match TRBD2. The CDR3 spans 16 residues. Germline V gene data show CDR1 as SGHTA and CDR2 as FQGNSA. The trim removed 4 bases at V and 4 bases at J, leaving 10 bases unmatched.